This is a list of T cell receptor beta chains from one sample in a study of technical replicates of blood from several donors. Sequencing used immunoSEQ multiplex PCR; TCRdb keeps in-frame clones, though not all of them. The sample holds 55,000 to 75,000 clones, 92% seen once. Specimen: T cells isolated from PBMCs. The receptors were sampled from a human donor in good health. CDR3s include the opening cysteine and the closing phenylalanine or tryptophan. A D gene is named only where the DNA matches it firmly. Clone size is given for some rows only: seen once, a few or many times, or a class if the clone is expanded.

clone size,V gene,D gene,J gene,CDR3 DNA,CDR3 protein
NA,TRBV20-1,NA,TRBJ2-5,TGCAGTCATCACAATCAACAGACCCAGTACTTC,CSHHNQQTQYF
few,TRBV18,NA,TRBJ1-1,TGTGCCAGCCAGGATGTGGGTACTGAAGCTTTCTTT,CASQDVGTEAFF
NA,TRBV7-9,NA,TRBJ1-4,TGTGCCAGCAGCTTGAGACAGAGCACAACTAATGAAAAACTGTTTTTT,CASSLRQSTTNEKLFF
few,TRBV9,NA,TRBJ1-1,TGTGCCAGCAGCGCTATCTACGAAGCTTTCTTT,CASSAIYEAFF
NA,TRBV7-8,TRBD1,TRBJ1-1,TGTGCCAGCAGCCAGGACAGGTCCCCCGAAGCTTTCTTT,CASSQDRSPEAFF
NA,TRBV28,NA,TRBJ1-4,TGTGCCAGCAGTTCCCGTAATGAAAAACTGTTTTTT,CASSSRNEKLFF
NA,TRBV9,TRBD1,TRBJ1-1,TGTGCCAGCAGCGCAGGGGGAAGAGGTGAAGCTTTCTTT,CASSAGGRGEAFF
NA,TRBV10-3,NA,TRBJ1-4,TGTGCCATCAGAGAAAACCTGGGAGGAACAAGTGAAAAACTGTTTTTT,CAIRENLGGTSEKLFF
NA,TRBV19,NA,TRBJ1-4,TGTGCCAGTAGTACCGGCCGACAGCCTAGTAATGAAAAACTGTTTTTT,CASSTGRQPSNEKLFF
once,TRBV5-4,NA,TRBJ2-3,TGTGCCAGCAGCTTGGCGCGGATCACAGATACGCAGTATTTT,CASSLARITDTQYF
NA,TRBV6-1,NA,TRBJ1-5,TGTGCCAGCAGTCCCGAAACAGGTCAGCCCCAGCATTTT,CASSPETGQPQHF
NA,TRBV30,NA,TRBJ1-1,TGTGCCTGGAGTGTAGTAGGGGGTGGTGAAGCTTTCTTT,CAWSVVGGGEAFF
NA,TRBV6-5,NA,TRBJ2-3,TGTGCCAGCAGTTACTCTATGGCCCCTAGCACAGATACGCAGTATTTT,CASSYSMAPSTDTQYF
NA,TRBV20-1,TRBD1,TRBJ1-2,TGCAGTGCTAGTGGGACAGTATTAGGCACCTTC,CSASGTVLGTF
NA,TRBV18,NA,TRBJ1-1,TGTGCCAGCTTGGGAGACCGAGGGACTGAAGCTTTCTTT,CASLGDRGTEAFF
NA,TRBV10-2,TRBD2,TRBJ2-2,TGCGCCAGCGCTGGACTAGCGGGAGTCCAGGACACCGGGGAGCTGTTTTTT,CASAGLAGVQDTGELFF
NA,TRBV4-1,NA,TRBJ1-4,TGCGCCAGCAGCCAAGCTCGAGGCCCCACCAGGGCTGAAAAACTGTTTTTT,CASSQARGPTRAEKLFF
NA,TRBV30,TRBD1,TRBJ1-1,TGTGCCTGGAGTGTAACCCTAGGGGGCGAAGCTTTCTTT,CAWSVTLGGEAFF
NA,TRBV27,NA,TRBJ2-7,TGTGCCAGCAGTTTCAGTGGAGCATACGAGCAGTACTTC,CASSFSGAYEQYF
NA,TRBV9,TRBD2,TRBJ2-1,TGTGCCAGCAGCGTGACGGGACTAGCGGGCGGCAATGAGCAGTTCTTC,CASSVTGLAGGNEQFF
NA,TRBV9,NA,TRBJ1-5,TGTGCCAGCAGCGGACTCAATCAGCCCCAGCATTTT,CASSGLNQPQHF
NA,TRBV7-2,TRBD1,TRBJ2-7,TGTGCCAGCAGCCCACCGGGACAGGGGGGAGAGCAGTACTTC,CASSPPGQGGEQYF
NA,TRBV20-1,NA,TRBJ1-4,TGCAGTGCTGCCAGAAATGAAAAACTGTTTTTT,CSAARNEKLFF
NA,TRBV19,TRBD2,TRBJ2-2,TGTGCCAGTAGTATCTCTAGCGGGAGTTGGGAGCTGTTTTTT,CASSISSGSWELFF
once,TRBV19,TRBD1,TRBJ1-5,TGTGCCAGTAGTATTCCCCCCCACAGGGGGAGCAATCAGCCCCAGCATTTT,CASSIPPHRGSNQPQHF
NA,TRBV6-1,TRBD1,TRBJ1-2,TGTGCCAGCAGGAGGCCGGGACAGAAATATGGCTACACCTTC,CASRRPGQKYGYTF
NA,TRBV7-8,NA,TRBJ1-1,TGTGCCAGCAGCTTAGCGCGGGGAACAGACACTGAAGCTTTCTTT,CASSLARGTDTEAFF
NA,TRBV2,NA,TRBJ2-7,TGTGCCAGCAGTGGCTCAGGCGCTCCGAGTTACGGCGAGCAGTACTTC,CASSGSGAPSYGEQYF
NA,TRBV6-5,TRBD1,TRBJ2-1,TGTGCCAGCAGTTACAATACAGGGGGCCTCTACAATGAGCAGTTCTTC,CASSYNTGGLYNEQFF
NA,TRBV6-5,NA,TRBJ2-3,TGTGCCAGCACCACGGACTCCACGCAGTATTTT,CASTTDSTQYF
NA,TRBV6-1,NA,TRBJ2-7,TGTGCCAGCAGTGCCGGGACTCTAGGGAGTTACGAGCAGTACTTC,CASSAGTLGSYEQYF
NA,TRBV4-1,TRBD2,TRBJ2-1,TGCGCCAGCAGCCAAGAAAACACATGGACTAGAGCGAATGAGCAGTTCTTC,CASSQENTWTRANEQFF
NA,TRBV6-1,NA,TRBJ2-7,TGTGCCAGCAGGGCAGCCTACGAGCAGTACTTC,CASRAAYEQYF
NA,TRBV7-9,TRBD1,TRBJ1-1,TGTGCCAGCAGCCATAAACAGGGGAGGAACACTGAAGCTTTCTTT,CASSHKQGRNTEAFF
few,TRBV2,TRBD1,TRBJ1-1,TGTGCCAGCAGGGACAGGCCGGAAGCTTTCTTT,CASRDRPEAFF
NA,TRBV5-1,TRBD1,TRBJ1-1,TGCGCCAGCAGGGGACAGGGGGCAGGGAACACTGAAGCTTTCTTT,CASRGQGAGNTEAFF
NA,TRBV7-9,TRBD1,TRBJ1-4,TGTGCCAGCAGCCGGGACAGGGGGGCTAATGAAAAACTGTTTTTT,CASSRDRGANEKLFF
NA,TRBV28,NA,TRBJ1-2,TGTGCCAGCAGTTTAGGGGGGGATATTTATGGCTACACCTTC,CASSLGGDIYGYTF
NA,TRBV6-1,TRBD1,TRBJ1-1,TGTGCCAGCAGCAACAGGGGGGGGAACACTGAAGCTTTCTTT,CASSNRGGNTEAFF
NA,TRBV20-1,NA,TRBJ2-2,TGCAGTGCTAGCGGGACCGGGGAGCTGTTTTTT,CSASGTGELFF
NA,TRBV19,NA,TRBJ1-1,TGTGCCAGTAGTATTAATGGGGCGTACACTGAAGCTTTCTTT,CASSINGAYTEAFF
NA,TRBV19,TRBD2,TRBJ2-3,TGTGCCAGTAGGGTAGCGGGGAGCACAGATACGCAGTATTTT,CASRVAGSTDTQYF
few,TRBV16,NA,TRBJ1-5,TGTGCCAGCAGCCAAGGACATAGGCAGCCCCAGCATTTT,CASSQGHRQPQHF
NA,TRBV9,NA,TRBJ2-7,TGTGCCAGCAGCGTAGAGGAGGCCAGCTACGAGCAGTACTTC,CASSVEEASYEQYF
NA,TRBV6-1,NA,TRBJ2-2,TGTGCCAGCGGAGGGCGGGATAACACCGGGGAGCTGTTTTTT,CASGGRDNTGELFF
NA,TRBV7-3,TRBD1,TRBJ1-2,TGTGCCAGCAGCATAGACAGGGGGAGAGGCTACACCTTC,CASSIDRGRGYTF
once,TRBV7-8,NA,TRBJ2-2,TGTGCCAGCAGCTTCGGACTGTCCGGGGAGCTGTTTTTT,CASSFGLSGELFF
NA,TRBV6-4,TRBD2,TRBJ2-2,TGTGCCAGCAGTGACTCTCTAGCGGGAGGGAGCACCGGGGAGCTGTTTTTT,CASSDSLAGGSTGELFF
NA,TRBV11-2,TRBD2,TRBJ2-7,TGTGCCAGCAGCCTGGGACTAGCGGAGACCTACGAGCAGTACTTC,CASSLGLAETYEQYF
NA,TRBV13,TRBD1,TRBJ2-5,TGTGCCAGCAGCTCGTCCGGGACAGGGTTGGAGACCCAGTACTTC,CASSSSGTGLETQYF
NA,TRBV7-6,TRBD1,TRBJ1-1,TGTGCCAGCAGCTTAGGTAAAAGACAGGGCTACACTGAAGCTTTCTTT,CASSLGKRQGYTEAFF
NA,TRBV11-3,TRBD2,TRBJ2-7,TGTGCCAGCAGCTTAGGCGGGCTCGCTAGCGGGAGGTACGAGCAGTACTTC,CASSLGGLASGRYEQYF
NA,TRBV9,NA,TRBJ1-5,TGTGCCAGCAGCGTAGGTGGCCTCAGTCAGCCCCAGCATTTT,CASSVGGLSQPQHF
NA,TRBV29-1,TRBD1,TRBJ2-7,TGCAGCGTTGTGGAATGGGGACAGGGTAACTACGAGCAGTACTTC,CSVVEWGQGNYEQYF
NA,TRBV19,TRBD2,TRBJ2-1,TGTGCCACTAGGGTAGCGGGAGCCAATGAGCAGTTCTTC,CATRVAGANEQFF
NA,TRBV9,TRBD2,TRBJ2-3,TGTGCCAGCAGCGTCAGCGGGAGGGCCACAGATACGCAGTATTTT,CASSVSGRATDTQYF
NA,TRBV19,NA,TRBJ2-1,TGTGCCAGTAGCCGAGACAGCTACAATGAGCAGTTCTTC,CASSRDSYNEQFF
NA,TRBV28,NA,TRBJ2-1,TGTGCCAGCAGTTTACACACCGCATCGTACAATGAGCAGTTCTTC,CASSLHTASYNEQFF